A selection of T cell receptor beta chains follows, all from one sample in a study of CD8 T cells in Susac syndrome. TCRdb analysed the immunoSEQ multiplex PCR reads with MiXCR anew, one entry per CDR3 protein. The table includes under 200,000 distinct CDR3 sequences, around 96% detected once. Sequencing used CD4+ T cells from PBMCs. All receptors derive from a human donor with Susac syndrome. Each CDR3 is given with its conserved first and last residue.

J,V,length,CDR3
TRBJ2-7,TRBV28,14,CASKTGVGSYEQYF
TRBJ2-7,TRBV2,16,CASSEGGAGSSYEQYF
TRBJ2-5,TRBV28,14,CASSLFGQGETQYF
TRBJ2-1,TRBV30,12,CAWSVGDGEQFF
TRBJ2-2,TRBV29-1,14,CSVVGRGATGELFF
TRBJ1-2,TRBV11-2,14,CASSLDLGVEGYTF
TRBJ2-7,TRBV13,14,CASSLYRGPYEQYF
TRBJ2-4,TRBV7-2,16,CASSYPPVSGGNIQYF
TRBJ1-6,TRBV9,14,CASSVGQGNSPLHF
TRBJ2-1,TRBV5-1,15,CASSSGTMGPREQFF
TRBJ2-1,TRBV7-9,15,CASSRDSGRGNEQFF
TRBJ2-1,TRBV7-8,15,CASSSAEISYNEQFF
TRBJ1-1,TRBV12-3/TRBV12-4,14,CASSLLSTNTEAFF
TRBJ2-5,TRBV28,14,CASSSTGQGETQYF
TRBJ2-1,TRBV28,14,CASSLGRGRNEQFF
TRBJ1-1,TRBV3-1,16,CASSQDFAWDSTEAFF